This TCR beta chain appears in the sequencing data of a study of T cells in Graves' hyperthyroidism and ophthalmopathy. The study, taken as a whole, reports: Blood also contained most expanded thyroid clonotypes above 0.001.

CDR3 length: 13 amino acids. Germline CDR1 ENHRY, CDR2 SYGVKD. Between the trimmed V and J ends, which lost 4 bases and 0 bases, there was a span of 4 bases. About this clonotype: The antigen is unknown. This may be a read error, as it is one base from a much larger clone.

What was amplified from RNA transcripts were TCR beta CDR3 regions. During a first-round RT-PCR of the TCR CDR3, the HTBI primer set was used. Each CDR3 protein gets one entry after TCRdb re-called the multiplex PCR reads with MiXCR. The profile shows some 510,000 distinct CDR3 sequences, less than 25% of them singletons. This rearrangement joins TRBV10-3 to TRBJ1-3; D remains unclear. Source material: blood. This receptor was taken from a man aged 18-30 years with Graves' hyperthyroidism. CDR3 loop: CAISGSSGNTIYF. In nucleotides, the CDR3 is TGTGCCATCAGTGGGAGCTCTGGAAACACCATATATTTT.